The TCR beta chain under discussion was sequenced for a study of T cells in Graves' hyperthyroidism and ophthalmopathy. Findings of the study overall: Through a model of 13 V-J features, ophthalmopathy was separated from stable hyperthyroidism.

Uncontrolled infection, other autoimmune disease, pregnancy or lactation barred patients from enrollment. Amplification yielded TCR beta CDR3 regions, with RNA transcripts as the source. TCR CDR3 regions were first amplified by RT-PCR with HTBI primers. MiXCR, applied by TCRdb to the multiplex PCR reads, yields one record per CDR3 protein. The sample lists approximately 400,000 distinct CDR3 sequences; 19% were seen once. Regarding this clonotype: Its target is not known.

The specimen was blood. The receptor was isolated from a young woman with Graves' hyperthyroidism.

The CDR3 sequence is CASAVNARTGSYGYTF. CDR3 nucleotides: TGTGCCAGCGCAGTGAATGCAAGGACAGGGAGCTATGGCTACACCTTC. The gene calls are TRBV18 and TRBJ1-2; TRBD1 matches at 8 bases. The length of the CDR3 is 16 residues. From germline, CDR1 is KGHSH and CDR2 LQKENI. Trimming took 8 bases from V and 4 from J; bases not matched to a gene: 15.